The next 32 T cell receptor beta chains were all read from a single sample in a study of PD-1 and CTLA-4 blockade in melanoma. Only in-frame clones appear in the TCRdb table, and some are missing; sequencing was by immunoSEQ multiplex PCR. The sample has more than 25,000 clones; approximately 91% are singletons. The specimen was CD8+ T cells from peripheral blood, collected before anti-PD-1 treatment. The receptors derive from a human donor with melanoma.

The chain employs TRBV28 and TRBJ2-7; 10 bases line up with TRBD2. The CDR3 consists of 13 residues. CDR1 MDHEN and CDR2 SYDVKM come from the germline V gene. As DNA, the CDR3 is TGTGCAACGGGACTAGCGCTAACTTACGAGCAGTACTTC. Translated: CATGLALTYEQYF. The whole variable domain, remainder taken from reference TRBV28 and TRBJ2-7, is DVKVTQSSRYLVKRTGEKVFLECVQDMDHENMFWYRQDPGLGLRLIYFSYDVKMKEKGDIPEGYSVSREKKERFSLILESASTNQTSMYLCATGLALTYEQYFGPGTRLTVT.

The CDR3, as DNA: TGTGCCAGCAGCTCCCCTAGTGGAGGCTCCTACAATGAGCAGTTCTTC. This encodes CASSSPSGGSYNEQFF. The J gene is TRBJ2-1, the V gene TRBV28, with D tentatively TRBD2 (5 bases). In germline, CDR1 is MDHEN, CDR2 SYDVKM. The CDR3 consists of 16 residues. V was shortened by 6 bases and J by 0 bases, with 15 bases between the two germline ends.

The chain joins TRBV29-1 to TRBJ2-7; D uncertain. The CDR3 loop spans 12 amino acids. Germline V gives CDR1 SQVTM, CDR2 ANQGSEA. V was shortened by 4 bases and J by 2 bases, with 9 bases between the two germline ends. CDR3 loop: CSVVGSAYEQYF. CDR3 DNA: TGCAGCGTTGTCGGCAGCGCCTACGAGCAGTACTTC.

This clone was detected only once. The chain carries TRBV19 and TRBJ2-7; 9 bases line up with TRBD2. V shed 2 bases and J 2 bases; nucleotides not matched to a gene: 4. There are 15 residues in the CDR3. Germline lookup yields CDR1 LNHDA and CDR2 SQIVND (reference sequence). CDR3 residues: CASSIFGGRAYEQYF. The DNA for the CDR3 is TGTGCCAGTAGTATATTTGGCGGGAGGGCCTACGAGCAGTACTTC.

The chain employs TRBV4-1 and TRBJ2-7, with 12 bases lining up with TRBD2. V lost 0 bases and J lost 2; bases outside the gene matches: 11. The V gene's germline CDR1 is MGHRA and CDR2 YSYEKL. The CDR3 spans 19 residues. This CDR3 is CASSQDQTSGSPNTYEQYF. The CDR3 DNA follows: TGCGCCAGCAGCCAAGATCAGACTAGCGGGAGCCCAAATACCTACGAGCAGTACTTC.

The chain recombines TRBV19 with TRBJ2-1; weak D call: TRBD1 (5 bases). The CDR3 contains 15 residues. Trimming took off 1 base at V and 7 bases at J, with 14 bases between the two ends. Germline values: CDR1 LNHDA, CDR2 SQIVND (reference sequence). Here the CDR3 reads CASSIVPSPGNEQFF. DNA of the CDR3: TGTGCCAGTAGTATAGTACCCAGCCCAGGGAATGAGCAGTTCTTC.

The rearrangement links TRBV25-1 to TRBJ1-1, with no clear D. Trimming left V 3 bases short and J 3 bases short, with 5 bases between. Germline V gene lookup returns CDR1 MGHDK and CDR2 SYGVNS. The CDR3 length is 12 residues. The CDR3 protein is CASSDPDTEAFF. The CDR3 bases are TGTGCCAGCAGTGACCCTGACACTGAAGCTTTCTTT.

The chain couples TRBV4-1 to TRBJ2-7; maybe TRBD2 (6 bases). Trimming took 0 bases from V and 1 from J, leaving 10 bases between them. From germline, CDR1 is MGHRA and CDR2 YSYEKL. The CDR3 loop spans 15 amino acids. CDR3 coding DNA: TGCGCCAGCAGCCAAGATCGAGGAGGGTCCTACGAGCAGTACTTC. Translating gives CASSQDRGGSYEQYF.

This chain uses TRBV19 with TRBJ2-1; TRBD1 matches at 7 bases. The germline V gene encodes CDR1 LNHDA and CDR2 SQIVND (reference sequence). The CDR3 contains 18 residues. V dropped 2 bases and J dropped 2; count of bases not matched to a gene: 12. In nucleotides, the CDR3 is TGTGCCAGTAGTATATCCCCCCAACAGGGGAGCCCCTACAATGAGCAGTTCTTC. It translates to CASSISPQQGSPYNEQFF.

This chain uses TRBV4-1 with TRBJ2-3, with 8 bases aligning to TRBD1. The CDR3 spans 14 residues. Trimming at V came to 1 base and at J to 4 bases, leaving 1 base not matched to a gene. Germline CDR1 reads MGHRA; CDR2 reads YSYEKL. The CDR3 DNA reads TGCGCCAGCAGCCAAGCACAGGGGGCAGATACGCAGTATTTT. Translation: CASSQAQGADTQYF.

V gene TRBV27 combines with J gene TRBJ2-2; 7 bases map to TRBD1. V shed 4 bases and J 0 bases; nucleotides not matched to a gene: 2. Germline loops: CDR1 MNHEY, CDR2 SMNVEV (reference sequence). The CDR3 sequence is 15 residues long. This CDR3 reads CASSWGQTNTGELFF. In DNA form, the CDR3 reads TGTGCCAGCAGTTGGGGACAGACGAACACCGGGGAGCTGTTTTTT.

The V call is TRBV15, the J call TRBJ2-5, with 7 nucleotides matching TRBD1. V shed 5 bases and J 0 bases; nucleotides not matched to a gene: 12. The CDR3 covers 17 residues. Per the germline V gene, CDR1 is LNHNV and CDR2 is YYDKDF (reference sequence). As DNA, the CDR3 is TGTGCCACCAGCGGACCCTTACAGGGGTGGGACCAAGAGACCCAGTACTTC. Its translation: CATSGPLQGWDQETQYF.

The chain carries TRBV29-1 and TRBJ1-1; 7 positions agree with TRBD1. The ends lost 2 bases at V and 5 bases at J; junction bases unmatched: 5. The CDR3 runs to 13 residues. Germline values: CDR1 SQVTM, CDR2 ANQGSEA. The CDR3 nucleotides are TGCAGCGTTGAAAACAGGGGAAATACTGAAGCTTTCTTT. Its protein product is CSVENRGNTEAFF.

This chain connects TRBV12-3 or TRBV12-4 to TRBJ1-1; TRBD1 is a possible D gene (5 bases). This CDR3 has 13 residues. V lost 0 bases to trimming and J lost 3 bases, with 5 bases between them. The CDR3 coding sequence is TGTGCCAGCAGTTTAGCCAGGGACACTGAAGCTTTCTTT. Translating gives CASSLARDTEAFF.

The chain recombines TRBV14 with TRBJ1-4, with D uncertain. Trimming stripped 2 bases from V and 4 bases from J, with 8 bases between. CDR3 length: 14 residues. Germline CDR1 SGHDN, CDR2 FVKESK. CDR3 sequence: CASSQRQYNEKLFF. Written as DNA, the CDR3 is TGTGCCAGCAGCCAAAGGCAGTATAATGAAAAACTGTTTTTT.

The rearrangement joins TRBV7-9 to TRBJ2-1; no definite D call. CDR1 is SEHNR and CDR2 is FQNEAQ in the germline V gene (reference sequence). V was pared by 2 bases and J by 7 bases, with 6 bases between. This CDR3 is built from 12 residues. In DNA, the CDR3 is TGTGCCAGCAGCTTATCTTGGAATGAGCAGTTCTTC. Translated, it gives CASSLSWNEQFF.

The CDR3 protein is CASRRRGDAKETQYF. In DNA form, the CDR3 reads TGTGCCAGCAGAAGGCGGGGGGACGCAAAGGAGACCCAGTACTTC. V and J are TRBV7-9 and TRBJ2-5; TRBD2 aligns across 8 bases. Germline lookup yields CDR1 SEHNR and CDR2 FQNEAQ (reference sequence). The ends lost 6 bases at V and 5 bases at J; junction bases unmatched: 11. The CDR3 consists of 15 residues.

The J gene is TRBJ1-4, the V gene TRBV6-6; 9 bases are shared with TRBD1. The germline V gene has CDR1 MNHNY and CDR2 SVGAGI (reference sequence). This CDR3 region has 16 residues. V lost 6 bases, J lost 0 bases, and 5 bases stayed unmatched. This chain's CDR3 is CASSLGTGTTNEKLFF. The CDR3 DNA reads TGTGCCAGCAGCCTTGGGACAGGGACAACTAATGAAAAACTGTTTTTT.

This chain joins TRBV30 and TRBJ2-7; D perhaps matches TRBD1 (5 bases). The V gene lost 6 bases and the J gene lost 2 bases, with 11 bases spanning the gap. The CDR3 is 12 amino acids. Per germline, CDR1 GTSNPN and CDR2 SVGIG (reference sequence). The CDR3 region has the DNA TGTGCCTGCTCCGACAGAGCCTACGAGCAGTACTTC. Protein sequence: CACSDRAYEQYF.

This clone was detected only once. The chain employs TRBV12-5 and TRBJ1-6, with D hard to call. The CDR3 loop spans 13 amino acids. V lost 10 bases and J 6 bases, leaving 13 bases between the germline ends. CDR1 is LGHNT, CDR2 FRNRAP, per germline. As DNA, the CDR3 is TGTGCTAACCGAAAGGTAGGTAATTCACCCCTCCACTTT. Encoded protein: CANRKVGNSPLHF.

The chain links TRBV5-6 to TRBJ1-1, with 7 bases that match TRBD1. Trimming at V came to 4 bases and at J to 0 bases, leaving 9 bases not matched to a gene. Germline V gene data show CDR1 as SGHDT and CDR2 as YYEEEE. CDR3 length: 16 amino acids. As DNA, the CDR3 is TGTGCCAGCAGCGAGGGGGCCTGGGGTATGAACACTGAAGCTTTCTTT. This sequence encodes CASSEGAWGMNTEAFF.

In this sample, this clone turned up once. The rearrangement uses TRBV19 and TRBJ1-4; 7 nucleotides agree with TRBD1. The CDR3 consists of 17 residues. V was pared by 5 bases and J by 0 bases, with 9 bases of the junction left unmatched. From germline, CDR1 is LNHDA and CDR2 SQIVND (reference sequence). Here the CDR3 DNA reads TGTGCCAGTAGTGGGGACAGCGAACTCACAACTAATGAAAAACTGTTTTTT. Amino acid sequence: CASSGDSELTTNEKLFF.

The chain couples TRBV7-9 to TRBJ2-5; D gene uncertain. The CDR3 extends over 13 amino acids. The germline CDR1 and CDR2 sequences are SEHNR and FQNEAQ (reference sequence). V gave up 5 bases and J gave up 2 bases, with 9 bases separating them. The CDR3 DNA reads TGTGCCAGCAGCGCGACACAGCAAGAGACCCAGTACTTC. Translating it yields CASSATQQETQYF.

The chain couples TRBV10-3 to TRBJ1-2, with 10 bases that match TRBD1. CDR3 length: 15 amino acids. Losses at the gene ends were 0 bases for V and 6 bases for J; bases not matched to a gene: 4. The germline CDR1 and CDR2 sequences are ENHRY and SYGVKD. The CDR3 nucleotides read TGTGCCATCAGTGAGTCGAGGGGGACAGGGGATGGCTACACCTTC. It is translated as CAISESRGTGDGYTF.

The CDR3 loop reads CASSVAAGGGGEQFF. The CDR3 region has the DNA TGTGCCAGCAGCGTAGCGGCGGGAGGAGGGGGTGAGCAGTTCTTC. The chain combines TRBV9 with TRBJ2-1; the match to TRBD2 covers 8 bases. With V trimmed by 0 bases and J by 9 bases, 8 bases remained unmatched. There are 15 residues in the CDR3. The germline V gene has CDR1 SGDLS and CDR2 YYNGEE.

V usage is TRBV7-9 and J usage is TRBJ2-5; 10 bases align to TRBD2. Trimming removed 6 bases from V and 4 bases from J; junction bases left unmatched: 8. This CDR3 contains 15 residues. Germline values: CDR1 SEHNR, CDR2 FQNEAQ (reference sequence). This CDR3 is CASRLSGGARETQYF. CDR3 coding DNA: TGTGCCAGCAGGTTAAGCGGGGGGGCTCGAGAGACCCAGTACTTC.

The J gene is TRBJ1-2, the V gene TRBV7-9; no definite D call. The CDR3 sequence is 13 residues long. With 5 bases removed from V and 6 bases from J, the gap between germline ends came to 13 bases. Germline lookup yields CDR1 SEHNR and CDR2 FQNEAQ (reference sequence). The CDR3 sequence: CASSPLNRDGYTF. As DNA, the CDR3 is TGTGCCAGCAGCCCCCTCAACAGAGATGGCTACACCTTC.

The chain combines TRBV11-2 with TRBJ2-2; D is perhaps TRBD1 (8 bases). Trimming took 5 bases from V and 7 from J, leaving 20 bases between them. Per germline, CDR1 SGHAT and CDR2 FQNNGV. CDR3 length: 16 residues. The CDR3 is CASSLPTGEGYGELFF. CDR3 nucleotides: TGTGCCAGCAGCCTCCCGACAGGGGAGGGCTACGGGGAGCTGTTTTTT.

The chain uses TRBV19 and TRBJ2-1; no reliable D call. CDR3 length: 13 residues. Trimming cost V 7 bases and J 3 bases, with 10 bases left between them. Germline loops: CDR1 LNHDA, CDR2 SQIVND (reference sequence). The CDR3 DNA reads as TGTGCCAGTACCGACTGGGGCTACAATGAGCAGTTCTTC. This translates into CASTDWGYNEQFF.

Written as DNA, the CDR3 is TGTGCCAGCAGCTTCTCTAGCGGGAGCATCGATGAGCAGTTCTTC. It translates to CASSFSSGSIDEQFF. The chain combines TRBV11-2 with TRBJ2-1; 10 bases are shared with TRBD2. Germline values: CDR1 SGHAT, CDR2 FQNNGV. The CDR3 contains 15 residues. Unmatched junction bases numbered 7, after V lost 3 bases and J lost 8 bases.

The CDR3 DNA reads TGTGCCAGCTCTCCGGGTAGCGGGAGATCAAACGAGCAGTACTTC. It yields the protein CASSPGSGRSNEQYF. V and J are TRBV18 and TRBJ2-7; 9 positions match TRBD2. The CDR3 has 15 residues. The ends lost 6 bases at V and 5 bases at J; junction bases unmatched: 11. Germline values: CDR1 KGHSH, CDR2 LQKENI. The full variable domain, rest sourced from reference TRBV18 and TRBJ2-7, is NAGVMQNPRHLVRRRGQEARLRCSPMKGHSHVYWYRQLPEEGLKFMVYLQKENIIDESGMPKERFSAEFPKEGPSILRIQQVVRGDSAAYFCASSPGSGRSNEQYFGPGTRLTVT.

The chain uses TRBV24-1 and TRBJ2-2; TRBD2 matches at 10 bases. CDR1 is KGHDR and CDR2 is SFDVKD in the germline V gene. J was trimmed by 4 bases and V by 1 base; bases with no gene match: 8. This CDR3 has 18 amino acids. CDR3 sequence reads: CATSDLEAGGPSTGELFF. The CDR3 nucleotides read TGTGCCACCAGTGATTTAGAAGCGGGAGGGCCGAGCACCGGGGAGCTGTTTTTT.